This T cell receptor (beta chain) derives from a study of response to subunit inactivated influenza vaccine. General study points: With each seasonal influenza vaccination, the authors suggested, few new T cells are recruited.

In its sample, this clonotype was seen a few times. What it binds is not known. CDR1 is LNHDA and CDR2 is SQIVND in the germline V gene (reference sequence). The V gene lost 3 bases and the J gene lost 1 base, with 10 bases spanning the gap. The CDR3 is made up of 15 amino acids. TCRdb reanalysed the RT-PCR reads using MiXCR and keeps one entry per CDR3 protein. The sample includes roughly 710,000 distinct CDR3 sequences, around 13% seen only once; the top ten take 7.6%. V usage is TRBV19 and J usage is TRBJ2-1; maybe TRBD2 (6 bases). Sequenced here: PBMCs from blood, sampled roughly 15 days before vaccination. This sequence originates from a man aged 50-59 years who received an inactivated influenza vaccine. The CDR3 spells CASSILRESYNEQFF. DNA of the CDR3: TGTGCCAGTAGTATCCTTCGGGAGTCCTACAATGAGCAGTTCTTC.